The table lists the clone carrying this TCR beta chain with many counts. Its antigen is currently unknown. The data were obtained in a study of T cell repertoires in cytomegalovirus infection. On the study more broadly: HLA-B-restricted CMV epitopes that are well studied were used alongside recently identified HLA-C-restricted ones. In public TCR beta signatures, there were indications of both CMV infection and matching HLA type. Regarding the study as a whole: Cumulative frequency of public TCR beta families picked out carriers of CMV plus the relevant HLA.

V lost 4 bases to trimming and J lost 0 bases, with 11 bases between them. The CDR3 sequence is 15 residues long. Germline V gene sequence: CDR1 SGHNT, CDR2 YENEEA. Via MiXCR, TCRdb re-called the reads, giving one row per CDR3 protein. This table holds about 340,000 distinct CDR3 sequences, about 28% found once. The input for sequencing was cultured PBMCs, taken from culture after CMV antigen stimulation. This TCR was sampled from a human donor in good health (CMV status not recorded). Some clones in this sample may be carry-over from other donors' samples. The chain joins TRBV11-3 to TRBJ2-3; TRBD2 is a possible D gene (6 bases). In DNA, the CDR3 is TGTGCCAGCAGCTCCGGGGGAACTAGCACAGATACGCAGTATTTT. It is translated as CASSSGGTSTDTQYF.